What follows describes a single TCR beta chain. Its antigen remains unidentified. cDNA synthesis used the whole RNA isolate, giving expressed TCRB sequences. Sequenced by immunoSEQ multiplex PCR; TCRdb stores in-frame clones only, minus some. The table lists almost 350,000 clones, roughly 9% of them singletons. The sample originates from a study of beta chain features in type 1 diabetes. Overall study results and limits: Among patients with Type 1 diabetes, TCRB CDR3s were moderately but significantly shorter in every one of the four CD4+ subsets.

V lost 6 bases, J lost 0 bases, and 4 bases stayed unmatched. The CDR3 spans 16 residues. Looked up from germline, CDR1 is SQVTM and CDR2 is ANQGSEA. This TCR derives from a man aged 30-40 years with type 1 diabetes. The chain links TRBV29-1 to TRBJ2-3; TRBD2 matches 15 bases. Sequencing input: central memory CD4+ T cells from blood. The CDR3 sequence is CSVSGLAGGSTDTQYF. Here the CDR3 DNA reads TGCAGCGTCTCGGGACTAGCGGGGGGTAGCACAGATACGCAGTATTTT.